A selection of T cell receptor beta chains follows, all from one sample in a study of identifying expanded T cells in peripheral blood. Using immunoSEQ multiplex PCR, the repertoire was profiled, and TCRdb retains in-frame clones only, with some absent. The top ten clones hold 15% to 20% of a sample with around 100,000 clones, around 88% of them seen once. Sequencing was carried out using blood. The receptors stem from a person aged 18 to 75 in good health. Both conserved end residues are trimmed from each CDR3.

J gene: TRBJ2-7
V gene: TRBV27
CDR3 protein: ASSFGGTYEQY

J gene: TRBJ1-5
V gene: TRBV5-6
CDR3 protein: ASSQGPDQPQH

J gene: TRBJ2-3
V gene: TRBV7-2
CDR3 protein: ASSFGPPRLDTQY

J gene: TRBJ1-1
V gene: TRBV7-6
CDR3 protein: ASSLAPGQMNTEAF

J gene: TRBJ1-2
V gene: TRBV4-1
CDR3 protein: ASSQDSGLLGYGYT

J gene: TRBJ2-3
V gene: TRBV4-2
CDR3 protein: ASSQDQEGPDTQY

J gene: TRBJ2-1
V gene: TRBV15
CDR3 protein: ATSRVDRGGPYNEQF

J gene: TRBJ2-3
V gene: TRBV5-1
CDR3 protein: ASKLGTASTDTQY

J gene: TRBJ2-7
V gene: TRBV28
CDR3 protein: ASSSTTVLYEQY

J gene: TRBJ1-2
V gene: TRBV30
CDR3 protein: AWATTGEDGYT

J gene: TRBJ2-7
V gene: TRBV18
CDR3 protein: ASSGLDRGEQY

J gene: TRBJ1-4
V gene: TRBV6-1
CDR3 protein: ASTTPGQRREKLF

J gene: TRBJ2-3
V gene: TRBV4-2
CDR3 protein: ASSPSTSGDISTQY

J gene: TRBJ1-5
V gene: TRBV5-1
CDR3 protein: ASSVQGGSNQPQH

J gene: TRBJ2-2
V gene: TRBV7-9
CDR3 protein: ASSLRSANTGELF

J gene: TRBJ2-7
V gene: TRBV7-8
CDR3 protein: ASSGGGDRGYEQY

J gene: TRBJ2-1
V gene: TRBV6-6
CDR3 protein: ASSQTRVKQF

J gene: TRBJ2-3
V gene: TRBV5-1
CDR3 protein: ASSRNQQGQGTDTQY

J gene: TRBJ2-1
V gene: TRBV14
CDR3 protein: ASRTGISTDEQF

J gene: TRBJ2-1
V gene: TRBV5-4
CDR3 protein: ASSLSGGTEQF

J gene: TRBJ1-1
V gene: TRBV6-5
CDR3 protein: ASSVTRIINTEAF

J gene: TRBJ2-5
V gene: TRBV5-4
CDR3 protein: ASSLPGWGETQY

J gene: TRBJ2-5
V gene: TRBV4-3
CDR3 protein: ASSQEKGSTQETQY

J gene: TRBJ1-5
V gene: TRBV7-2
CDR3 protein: ASSLVGGQPQH

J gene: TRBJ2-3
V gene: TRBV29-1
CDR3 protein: SVEDRGGLKDTQY

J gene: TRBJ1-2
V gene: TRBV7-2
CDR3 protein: ASSIQGASNYGYT

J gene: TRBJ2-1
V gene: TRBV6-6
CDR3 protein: ASSYMGEQF

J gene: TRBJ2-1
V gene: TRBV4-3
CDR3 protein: ASSQGGLAGGRDEQF

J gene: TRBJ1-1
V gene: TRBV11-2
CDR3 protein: ASSWTTQNTEAF

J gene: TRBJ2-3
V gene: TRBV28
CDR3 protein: ATTEGFRPTDTQY

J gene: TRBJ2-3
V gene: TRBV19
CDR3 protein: ASSIGSSGGTDTQY

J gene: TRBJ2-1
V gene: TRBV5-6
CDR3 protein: ASSSGTSGGYNEQF